These T cell receptor beta chains were read from a single sample in a study of vaccination effects on CD4 cells after COVID-19. Generated by immunoSEQ multiplex PCR, the TCRdb table keeps only in-frame clones and is missing some. The repertoire holds over 65,000 clones, with roughly 80% as singletons. Antigens of these TCRs are unknown. Sequenced here: CD4+ T cells from PBMCs cultured without peptide, sampled before COVID-19 vaccination. Source of these receptors: a human donor who received a COVID-19 vaccine. Each CDR3 is given with its conserved first and last residue. D genes are given only for firm matches. Clone sizes are given selectively: once, few, many, or a class where the clone is expanded.

NA	TRBV24-1	TRBJ1-5	TRBD1	TGTGCCACCATTGGGACAGGGGAATGTACGGGCAATCAGCCCCAGCATTTT	CATIGTGECTGNQPQHF
NA	TRBV5-1	TRBJ2-2	TRBD2	TGCGCCAGCAGCTTCGGGACTAGCGGGGGGATCACCGGGGAGCTGTTTTTT	CASSFGTSGGITGELFF
few	TRBV7-2	TRBJ1-2	NA	TGTGCCAGCAGCCCGCAAAGGGGGGCAAGTGGCTATGGCTACACCTTC	CASSPQRGASGYGYTF
NA	TRBV2	TRBJ1-5	TRBD1	TGTGCCAGCAGTAGAACAGGGGGTAGCAATCAGCCCCAGCATTTT	CASSRTGGSNQPQHF
NA	TRBV6-2/TRBV6-3	TRBJ1-1	NA	TGTGCCAGCAGCAGGGCCATGAACACTGAAGCTTTCTTT	CASSRAMNTEAFF
NA	TRBV6-5	TRBJ2-5	NA	TGTGCCAGCAGTTACGGCCGCTACCAAGAGACCCAGTACTTC	CASSYGRYQETQYF
NA	TRBV19	TRBJ2-3	NA	TGTGCCAGTTCGGTAACTGAGGCCACAGATACGCAGTATTTT	CASSVTEATDTQYF
NA	TRBV7-6	TRBJ2-5	TRBD1	TGTGCCAGCAGCCCGACCGGGACAGGGGATTCAGAGACCCAGTACTTC	CASSPTGTGDSETQYF
NA	TRBV20-1	TRBJ2-1	TRBD2	TGCAGTGCTAGTCGGCGGGGGATTTCCTACAATGAGCAGTTCTTC	CSASRRGISYNEQFF
NA	TRBV7-2	TRBJ2-4	TRBD1	TGTGCCAGCAGCCCCAGGATGACAGGGCCTATTCAGTACTTC	CASSPRMTGPIQYF
few	TRBV4-1	TRBJ1-2	TRBD1	TGCGCCAGCAGCCCGGGACAGGACTATGGCTACACCTTC	CASSPGQDYGYTF
NA	TRBV6-6	TRBJ2-3	NA	TGTGCCAGCAGTTACGGGGGCCAGCCTGATACGCAGTATTTT	CASSYGGQPDTQYF
NA	TRBV5-6	TRBJ2-5	NA	TGTGCCAGCAGCTCGGGCAGGCAAGAGACCCAGTACTTC	CASSSGRQETQYF
NA	TRBV3-1/TRBV3-2	TRBJ1-1	NA	TGTGCCAGCAGCCACCTCCTACACGCGACCGCTGAAGCTTTCTTT	CASSHLLHATAEAFF
NA	TRBV11-2	TRBJ2-2	NA	TGTGCCAGCAGGCTATTAGGCGGGGAGCTGTTTTTT	CASRLLGGELFF
NA	TRBV12-5	TRBJ1-2	NA	TGTGCTAGTGGTTTGTTCCTGCCGGGGCAGGGCAACTATGGCTACACCTTC	CASGLFLPGQGNYGYTF
NA	TRBV30	TRBJ2-5	TRBD2	TGTGCCTGGAGGGCGAACCGGGACTATGATCGGGAGACCCAGTACTTC	CAWRANRDYDRETQYF
NA	TRBV7-2	TRBJ2-5	TRBD2	TGTGCCAGCAGATATCCGGGACTACGGCAAGAGACCCAGTACTTC	CASRYPGLRQETQYF
few	TRBV6-5	TRBJ1-2	TRBD1	TGTGCCAGCAGTTATTCGTTCGGGACAGCTGGCTACACCTTC	CASSYSFGTAGYTF
NA	TRBV5-1	TRBJ2-2	NA	TGCGCCAGCAGGTTAATGCTCGCGGCCGGGGAGCTGTTTTTT	CASRLMLAAGELFF
NA	TRBV24-1	TRBJ2-2	NA	TGTGCCACCAGTGATCGGACCGGGGCGATTACCGGGGAGCTGTTTTTT	CATSDRTGAITGELFF
few	TRBV7-2	TRBJ2-3	NA	TGTGCCAGCAGCTTTAGGGGCCCGCCTTTATTCGTCACAGATACGCAGTATTTT	CASSFRGPPLFVTDTQYF
NA	TRBV7-2	TRBJ2-5	TRBD2	TGTGCCAGCAGCACAGGGACTAGCGGAAAGGGGACCCAGTACTTC	CASSTGTSGKGTQYF
NA	TRBV5-5	TRBJ1-1	NA	TGTGCCAGCAGCTTGAAAGGGGTGGGAGAAGCTTTCTTT	CASSLKGVGEAFF
NA	TRBV6-6	TRBJ1-5	NA	TGTGCCAGCAATTCCCGGGCCCTCTATAGCAATCAGCCCCAGCATTTT	CASNSRALYSNQPQHF
NA	TRBV5-1	TRBJ2-5	NA	TGCGCCAGCAGGCGGGTGACGGTCCAAGAGACCCAGTACTTC	CASRRVTVQETQYF
NA	TRBV3-1/TRBV3-2	TRBJ2-1	TRBD2	TGTGCCAGCAGCTGGACTAGCTGGGGCTCCTACAATGAGCAGTTCTTC	CASSWTSWGSYNEQFF
NA	TRBV7-2	TRBJ2-1	NA	TGTGCCAGCAGCTTAAATCGGCTAGCGACTGAGCAGTTCTTC	CASSLNRLATEQFF
NA	TRBV29-1	TRBJ1-2	NA	TGCAGCGTGGCCGAGGGGGCTAACTATGGCTACACCTTC	CSVAEGANYGYTF
NA	TRBV6-5	TRBJ1-1	TRBD1	TGTGCCAGCAGTTCCCCGACAGGGACTGAAGCTTTCTTT	CASSSPTGTEAFF
NA	TRBV25-1	TRBJ2-3	NA	TGTGCCAGCAGTGAGTCGACCGGGATCACAGATACGCAGTATTTT	CASSESTGITDTQYF
NA	TRBV3-1/TRBV3-2	TRBJ1-6	NA	TGTGCCAGCAGCCAAGGAACAGGGAGTTCACCCCTCCACTTT	CASSQGTGSSPLHF
NA	TRBV6-5	TRBJ1-1	TRBD1	TGTGCCAGCAGCCGGGGGACAGGGGGGAACACTGAAGCTTTCTTT	CASSRGTGGNTEAFF
NA	TRBV19	TRBJ1-1	NA	TGTGCCAGTAGTAGGACGGAGAACACTGAAGCTTTCTTT	CASSRTENTEAFF
NA	TRBV28	TRBJ1-1	NA	TGTGCCAGCAGTTTCATCTTGAACACCGAAGCTTTCTTT	CASSFILNTEAFF
NA	TRBV19	TRBJ2-3	NA	TGTGCCAGTAGTATAGAAAGGGTCGGGGCCTCTAGCACAGATACGCAGTATTTT	CASSIERVGASSTDTQYF
few	TRBV28	TRBJ1-6	NA	TGTGCCAGCAGTACGGACAATGGGGTTTCACCCCTCCACTTT	CASSTDNGVSPLHF
few	TRBV2	TRBJ1-2	NA	TGTGCCAGCATGAAAGGGGAGGGCTACACCTTC	CASMKGEGYTF
NA	TRBV5-5	TRBJ2-5	TRBD2	TGTGCCAGCAGCTTGGGACTAGCGGGGGGTCAAGAGACCCAGTACTTC	CASSLGLAGGQETQYF
once	TRBV7-3	TRBJ2-3	NA	TGTGCCAGCAGCTTGGGGACTAGCACAGATACGCAGTATTTT	CASSLGTSTDTQYF
NA	TRBV28	TRBJ1-2	NA	TGTGCCAGCAGTTTACTTCGGCGGGGGGGCTATGGCTACACCTTC	CASSLLRRGGYGYTF
NA	TRBV7-2	TRBJ2-3	TRBD1	TGTGCCAGCAGCCTCCAACCAGGGACAGGGCAGGCGGATACGCAGTATTTT	CASSLQPGTGQADTQYF